What follows are 29 T cell receptor beta chains derived from one specimen sequenced in a study of CD8 T cells in Susac syndrome. RNA amounts of about 0.5 to 1 ug underwent reverse transcription with random hexamers. TCRdb fed the immunoSEQ multiplex PCR reads into MiXCR, producing one record per CDR3 protein. The sample has roughly 130,000 distinct CDR3 sequences; over 90% are singletons. The sequenced sample was CD4+ T cells from PBMCs. The receptor source for this set is a human donor in good health.

The V gene is TRBV12-3 or TRBV12-4, the J gene TRBJ2-5; D is perhaps TRBD1 (6 bases). The CDR3 runs to 14 residues. Deletions cut 5 bases from V and 4 bases from J, with 14 bases between. The CDR3 DNA sequence: TGTGCCAGCAGTCCTTCAGGGGTTCGAGAGACCCAGTACTTC. It yields the protein CASSPSGVRETQYF.

The gene calls are TRBV20-1 and TRBJ2-5; perhaps TRBD1 as D (6 bases). Germline V CDR1 and CDR2: DFQATT, SNEGSKA (reference sequence). The V and J ends lost 5 bases and 2 bases respectively, with 12 bases between them. The CDR3 length is 13 residues. The CDR3 DNA is TGCAGTGCTCCATATACAGGGCAAGAGACCCAGTACTTC. It specifies CSAPYTGQETQYF.

The rearrangement links TRBV24-1 to TRBJ2-1; D gene unclear. V was clipped by 1 base and J by 5 bases, with 11 bases between them. Germline-derived CDR1 and CDR2 are KGHDR and SFDVKD. The CDR3 has 15 amino acids. CDR3 region: CATSDFGRGNNEQFF. The DNA for the CDR3 is TGTGCCACCAGTGATTTTGGACGTGGAAACAATGAGCAGTTCTTC.

V usage is TRBV5-1 and J usage is TRBJ2-7; the D gene is possibly TRBD2 (7 bases). Germline V CDR1 and CDR2: SGHRS, YFSETQ. The CDR3 covers 15 residues. V was pared by 7 bases and J by 1 base, with 18 bases between. CDR3 residues: CASSGSAGASYEQYF. The CDR3 coding sequence is TGCGCCAGCTCGGGGTCCGCGGGGGCGTCCTACGAGCAGTACTTC.

This clonotype was recorded only once. The chain carries TRBV29-1 and TRBJ2-5, with 11 positions matching TRBD1. The CDR3 is 15 residues long. Per the germline V gene, CDR1 is SQVTM and CDR2 is ANQGSEA. V was pared by 7 bases and J by 5 bases, with 12 bases of the junction left unmatched. This chain's CDR3 is CSGRTGGLSMETQYF. CDR3 nucleotide sequence: TGCAGCGGAAGGACAGGGGGCCTTAGTATGGAGACCCAGTACTTC.

This clonotype appeared once. The chain carries TRBV19 and TRBJ2-5; 7 nucleotides align to TRBD2. The CDR3 runs 19 residues. From germline, CDR1 is LNHDA and CDR2 SQIVND (reference sequence). With 7 bases clipped from V and 5 bases from J, the junction kept 25 bases outside the gene matches. This chain's CDR3 is CASTARASSVAGPQETQYF. CDR3 nucleotide sequence: TGTGCCAGTACAGCCCGGGCCTCAAGTGTAGCGGGTCCCCAGGAGACCCAGTACTTC.

The chain links TRBV6-1 to TRBJ1-2; a possible D gene is TRBD1 (5 bases). The CDR3 has 13 amino acids. V was shortened by 5 bases and J by 10 bases, with 17 bases between the two germline ends. Germline V gene lookup returns CDR1 MNHNS and CDR2 SASEGT. DNA for the CDR3: TGTGCCAGCAGTCGGGACCGTGCCGCGGTCTACACCTTC. Translating gives CASSRDRAAVYTF.

CDR3 bases: TGTGCCAGCAGCGACAGGATCTCTGGGGCCAACGTCCTGACTTTC. Protein sequence: CASSDRISGANVLTF. The chain couples TRBV5-6 to TRBJ2-6; tentative D call: TRBD1 (6 bases). This CDR3 region has 15 residues. Germline-derived CDR1 and CDR2 are SGHDT and YYEEEE. Trimming took 4 bases from V and 0 from J, leaving 8 bases between them.

This clonotype was counted once. The gene calls are TRBV5-1 and TRBJ2-1; TRBD2 matches 12 bases. The CDR3 is made up of 16 amino acids. V was clipped by 4 bases and J by 0 bases; unmatched bases: 2. CDR1 and CDR2 (germline): SGHRS, YFSETQ. CDR3 loop: CASSVTSGSSYNEQFF. The CDR3 DNA follows: TGCGCCAGCAGCGTGACTAGCGGGAGCTCCTACAATGAGCAGTTCTTC.

This chain connects TRBV9 to TRBJ2-3; D is unresolved. Germline V gene sequence: CDR1 SGDLS, CDR2 YYNGEE. The germline V and J ends were trimmed by 3 bases and 5 bases, with 13 bases remaining between them. The CDR3 loop spans 14 amino acids. The CDR3 loop reads CASSAGFDGDTQYF. CDR3 coding DNA: TGTGCCAGCAGCGCCGGTTTTGACGGAGATACGCAGTATTTT.

The chain links TRBV23-1 to TRBJ2-7; D is possibly TRBD1 or TRBD2 (5 bases each). TRBV23-1 is an ORF, with its function uncertain. The V end was cut by 7 bases, the J end by 5 bases, with 15 bases between. The CDR3 length is 13 residues. The chain's CDR3 is CASKSSRGDEQYF. The CDR3, as DNA: TGCGCCAGCAAGTCTTCCAGAGGGGACGAGCAGTACTTC.

The rearrangement joins TRBV20-1 to TRBJ2-1; 7 positions match TRBD2. Germline V CDR1 and CDR2: DFQATT, SNEGSKA (reference sequence). Germline trimming cut 0 bases from V and 7 bases from J; bases unmatched to any gene: 18. This CDR3 has 18 residues. CDR3 in amino acids: CSARDSQKAGVPRNEQFF. The CDR3 DNA is TGCAGTGCTAGAGATAGCCAGAAGGCGGGAGTTCCGAGGAATGAGCAGTTCTTC.

The CDR3 sequence: CSAYVGGRVYEQYF. The DNA for the CDR3 is TGCAGCGCGTATGTTGGCGGGAGAGTTTACGAGCAGTACTTC. The V and J genes are TRBV29-1 and TRBJ2-7, with 7 bases fitting TRBD2. Looked up from germline, CDR1 is SQVTM and CDR2 is ANQGSEA. J lost 4 bases, V lost 7 bases, and 13 bases had no gene match. The CDR3 consists of 14 residues.

As to this clonotype: Germline and junction disagree at one end, which may indicate a read error. J is TRBJ2-7 and V is TRBV10-3; maybe TRBD1 (6 bases). The germline CDR1 and CDR2 sequences are ENHRY and SYGVKD. The CDR3 runs 13 residues. DNA of the CDR3: TGTGCAATCACCGGGGACAACATACGGGAGCAGTACTTC. Translated, it gives CAITGDNIREQYF.

This clonotype was seen just once. The chain links TRBV29-1 to TRBJ2-3; 7 positions match TRBD2. The V segment lost 6 bases and the J segment 9 bases; nucleotides outside the gene matches: 12. CDR3 length equals 13 residues. CDR1 and CDR2 from the germline V gene are SQVTM and ANQGSEA. CDR3 sequence: CSVATSGGNTQYF. DNA of the CDR3: TGCAGCGTGGCTACATCGGGGGGTAACACGCAGTATTTT.

This clonotype was seen only once. V and J are TRBV19 and TRBJ1-1; 7 positions agree with TRBD1. V dropped 9 bases and J dropped 5; count of bases not matched to a gene: 12. The germline V gene encodes CDR1 LNHDA and CDR2 SQIVND (reference sequence). The CDR3 consists of 14 residues. The CDR3 is CASALDRARTEAFF. As DNA, the CDR3 is TGTGCCAGCGCCCTCGACAGGGCGAGGACTGAAGCTTTCTTT.

In this sample, this clonotype turned up a few times. This sequence joins TRBV12-3 or TRBV12-4 and TRBJ2-7; D is unresolved. V shed 6 bases and J shed 3 bases, with 6 bases lying between them. This CDR3 has 11 residues. Here the CDR3 reads CASRGIYEQYF. The CDR3 DNA reads TGTGCCAGCAGGGGGATCTACGAGCAGTACTTC.

This sequence joins TRBV19 and TRBJ1-5, with D maybe TRBD1 (5 bases). CDR1 is LNHDA, CDR2 SQIVND, per germline (reference sequence). The V end lost 5 bases, the J end lost 4 bases, and 9 bases lay between the germline ends. The CDR3 covers 13 residues. CDR3 region: CASSQGWNQPQHF. CDR3 nucleotide sequence: TGTGCCAGTAGTCAGGGTTGGAATCAGCCCCAGCATTTT.

The J gene is TRBJ2-4, the V gene TRBV2; no reliable D call. The CDR3 contains 11 residues. The germline V gene encodes CDR1 SNHLY and CDR2 FYNNEI. The V end lost 5 bases, the J end lost 4 bases, and 3 bases lay between the germline ends. CDR3 amino acids: CASSLKNIQYF. DNA of the CDR3: TGTGCCAGCAGTCTTAAAAACATTCAGTACTTC.

The chain employs TRBV3-1 and TRBJ1-1; D is unclear. V lost 6 bases and J 0 bases, leaving 14 bases between the germline ends. Germline assignment: CDR1 LGHDT and CDR2 YNNKEL (reference sequence). The CDR3 spans 15 residues. The CDR3 region is CASSRGTGVNTEAFF. Here the CDR3 DNA reads TGTGCCAGCAGTCGGGGTACGGGAGTGAACACTGAAGCTTTCTTT.

The chain couples TRBV7-2 to TRBJ2-7; TRBD1 is a possible D gene (5 bases). Looked up from germline, CDR1 is SGHTA and CDR2 is FQGNSA. Trimming shortened V by 5 bases and J by 3 bases, and 8 bases separated the two germline ends. The length of the CDR3 is 12 residues. Here the CDR3 reads CASSQDIYEQYF. CDR3 in DNA: TGTGCCAGCAGCCAGGACATCTACGAGCAGTACTTC.

This rearrangement joins TRBV24-1 to TRBJ2-5; a possible D gene is TRBD2 (6 bases). V was pared by 4 bases and J by 7 bases, with 21 bases between. The CDR3 loop spans 16 amino acids. Germline V gene data show CDR1 as KGHDR and CDR2 as SFDVKD. CDR3 loop: CATSDPTGLRRGTQYF. Written as DNA, the CDR3 is TGTGCCACCAGTGACCCAACGGGACTCCGGAGGGGGACCCAGTACTTC.

The gene calls are TRBV11-2 and TRBJ2-1; 8 positions agree with TRBD2. With 7 bases clipped from V and 4 bases from J, the junction kept 6 bases outside the gene matches. Germline CDR1 reads SGHAT; CDR2 reads FQNNGV. The CDR3 totals 14 residues. This CDR3 reads CASKASGLYNEQFF. The CDR3 nucleotides are TGTGCCAGCAAAGCTAGCGGGCTATACAATGAGCAGTTCTTC. The full variable domain, its missing parts supplied by reference TRBV11-2 and TRBJ2-1, is EAGVAQSPRYKIIEKRQSVAFWCNPISGHATLYWYQQILGQGPKLLIQFQNNGVVDDSQLPKDRFSAERLKGVDSTLKIQPAKLEDSAVYLCASKASGLYNEQFFGPGTRLTVL.

J is TRBJ1-4 and V is TRBV5-4; unclear D gene. The CDR3 sequence is 12 residues long. Looked up from germline, CDR1 is SGHNT and CDR2 is YYREEE (reference sequence). The V gene lost 4 bases and the J gene lost 8 bases, with 9 bases spanning the gap. The CDR3 region is CASSASDEKLFF. DNA of the CDR3: TGTGCCAGCAGCGCCTCAGACGAAAAACTGTTTTTT.

The chain joins TRBV5-1 to TRBJ1-2; 7 positions agree with TRBD1. Germline lookup yields CDR1 SGHRS and CDR2 YFSETQ. V shed 0 bases, J shed 3 bases, and the junction held 2 bases outside the gene matches. The CDR3 length is 14 residues. The CDR3 DNA is TGCGCCAGCAGCTTGGCCAGGGGGGACTATGGCTACACCTTC. Its protein is CASSLARGDYGYTF.

The rearrangement uses TRBV7-9 and TRBJ2-6, with 8 bases that match TRBD2. Germline values: CDR1 SEHNR, CDR2 FQNEAQ (reference sequence). The V gene end was trimmed by 5 bases and the J gene end by 0 bases; junction bases not matched to a gene: 3. CDR3 size: 16 residues. The chain's CDR3 is CASSMAGGSGANVLTF. The CDR3, as DNA: TGTGCCAGCAGCATGGCGGGGGGCTCTGGGGCCAACGTCCTGACTTTC.

This chain uses TRBV19 with TRBJ1-1, with D tentatively TRBD1 (5 bases). The CDR3 consists of 15 residues. CDR1 is LNHDA and CDR2 is SQIVND in the germline V gene (reference sequence). Trimming shortened V by 4 bases and J by 5 bases, and 17 bases separated the two germline ends. The CDR3 protein is CASSSRGRDDTEAFF. The CDR3 nucleotides are TGTGCCAGTAGTAGTCGGGGCAGGGACGATACTGAAGCTTTCTTT.

The V call is TRBV20-1, the J call TRBJ1-5; D unclear. Germline V gives CDR1 DFQATT, CDR2 SNEGSKA (reference sequence). There are 13 residues in the CDR3. The germline V and J ends were trimmed by 6 bases and 5 bases, with 14 bases remaining between them. Here the CDR3 DNA reads TGCAGTGCCAGTGGCGGCGGATATCAGCCCCAGCATTTT. It yields the protein CSASGGGYQPQHF.

The gene calls are TRBV20-1 and TRBJ2-1; TRBD2 aligns across 11 bases. V dropped 6 bases and J dropped 5; count of bases not matched to a gene: 3. The germline CDR1 and CDR2 sequences are DFQATT and SNEGSKA (reference sequence). The length of the CDR3 is 13 residues. The CDR3 spells CSALAGVNNEQFF. The CDR3 DNA reads TGCAGTGCACTAGCGGGAGTAAACAATGAGCAGTTCTTC.